A selection of T cell receptor beta chains follows, all from one sample in a study of T cells in localized non-small cell lung cancer. Some clones are missing from TCRdb's copy, which holds only in-frame ones; the method was immunoSEQ multiplex PCR. Of about 11,000 clones listed, more than 75% were seen once; the top ten hold approximately 22%. The specimen was peripheral blood, collected before any cancer treatment. These receptors originate from a male donor at least 60 years old with stage I lung adenocarcinoma. Both conserved end residues are part of each CDR3. The order of the fields is clone size, J gene, V gene, D gene, CDR3 DNA, CDR3 protein. D genes are given only for firm matches. Size is stated for part of the rows, as once, few or many counts, or as a class when the clone is expanded.

abundance: -; j_gene: TRBJ1-1; v_gene: TRBV5-1; d_gene: TRBD1; CDR3nt: TGCGCCAGCAGCACAGGGGCTAACACTGAAGCTTTCTTT; CDR3aa: CASSTGANTEAFF
abundance: -; j_gene: TRBJ2-3; v_gene: TRBV18; d_gene: TRBD1; CDR3nt: TGTGCCAGCTCACTTTCGGACAGGGGCACAGATACGCAGTATTTT; CDR3aa: CASSLSDRGTDTQYF
abundance: -; j_gene: TRBJ2-4; v_gene: TRBV4-2; d_gene: -; CDR3nt: TGTGCCAGCAGCCAAGTATATTCTGAAAACATTCAGTACTTC; CDR3aa: CASSQVYSENIQYF
abundance: -; j_gene: TRBJ2-5; v_gene: TRBV6-1; d_gene: -; CDR3nt: TGTGCCAGCAGTGAATCTCAGGGCCAAGAGACCCAGTACTTC; CDR3aa: CASSESQGQETQYF
abundance: -; j_gene: TRBJ1-5; v_gene: TRBV28; d_gene: TRBD1; CDR3nt: TGTGCCAGCAGTTTTACGACAGGGAATCAGCCCCAGCATTTT; CDR3aa: CASSFTTGNQPQHF
abundance: -; j_gene: TRBJ2-7; v_gene: TRBV6-6; d_gene: -; CDR3nt: TGTGCCAGCAGTTCGCTGGACAGTTCCTACGAGCAGTACTTC; CDR3aa: CASSSLDSSYEQYF
abundance: -; j_gene: TRBJ1-3; v_gene: TRBV6-6; d_gene: -; CDR3nt: TGTGCCAGCATCTATAATAGTGGAAACACCATATATTTT; CDR3aa: CASIYNSGNTIYF
abundance: once; j_gene: TRBJ2-3; v_gene: TRBV12-1; d_gene: -; CDR3nt: TGTGCCAGCAGCCCCCCCTTAGATACGCAGTATTTT; CDR3aa: CASSPPLDTQYF
abundance: -; j_gene: TRBJ2-3; v_gene: TRBV4-2; d_gene: TRBD2; CDR3nt: TGTGCCAGCAGCCAAGAGGGTTCGAGCGGGGGCACAGATACGCAGTATTTT; CDR3aa: CASSQEGSSGGTDTQYF
abundance: once; j_gene: TRBJ2-7; v_gene: TRBV29-1; d_gene: -; CDR3nt: TGCAGCGTTGAAGTCAGGGTAGACGAGCAGTACTTC; CDR3aa: CSVEVRVDEQYF
abundance: -; j_gene: TRBJ2-3; v_gene: TRBV2; d_gene: -; CDR3nt: TGTGCCAGCAGTGAACACGAATGGGGCAGCACAGATACGCAGTATTTT; CDR3aa: CASSEHEWGSTDTQYF
abundance: -; j_gene: TRBJ2-1; v_gene: TRBV6-6; d_gene: -; CDR3nt: TGTGCCAGCAGTCCTAGGACAGTCAAGGGGGAGATTGAGCAGTTCTTC; CDR3aa: CASSPRTVKGEIEQFF
abundance: -; j_gene: TRBJ1-3; v_gene: TRBV7-3; d_gene: -; CDR3nt: TGTGCCAGCAGCCTAGGAGGAGGGGAAGGAAACACCATATATTTT; CDR3aa: CASSLGGGEGNTIYF
abundance: -; j_gene: TRBJ1-1; v_gene: TRBV4-3; d_gene: -; CDR3nt: TGCGCCAGCAGCCAAGAGGGGGTAGGCAACACTGAAGCTTTCTTT; CDR3aa: CASSQEGVGNTEAFF